This T cell receptor beta chain stems from a study of T cell responses to AZD1222 COVID-19 vaccine. Per the germline V gene, CDR1 is MNHEY and CDR2 is SVGAGI. CDR3 length equals 14 residues. The junction had 6 bases not matched to a gene; V was cut back by 5 bases and J by 8 bases. Whole-study results and caveats: Possibly, clonal diversity was underestimated; donors were largely white British and included more females. As reported, nearly half of all spike-specific TCRs target variant regions that are unmutated.

On this clone itself: Its antigen is still unknown.

Method: immunoSEQ multiplex PCR; TCRdb's copy keeps in-frame clones and lacks some. The table includes about 150,000 clones, 93% detected once. V is TRBV6-5 and J is TRBJ2-2; 9 bases align to TRBD1. The receptor comes from an adult in good health. This specimen consisted of peripheral blood, obtained on day 0 of AZD1222 vaccination. CDR3 bases: TGTGCCAGCAGTACAGGGGGCGTGTTGGGGGAGCTGTTTTTT. Protein product: CASSTGGVLGELFF.